Shown below are 31 T cell receptor beta chains from a single sample sequenced in a study of CD8+ T cells in alopecia areata. Sequencing relied on a cDNA template that was reverse transcribed from extracted RNA. Repertoires were generated with immunoSEQ multiplex PCR, while TCRdb's copy carries only in-frame clones and drops some. The table lists about 98,000 clones, 35% to 50% of them singletons. The sequencing input was CD4+ T cells sorted from blood. The receptors derive from a human donor with alopecia areata.

The CDR3 nucleotides are TGTGCCTGGACCTTTAACGGACAGGGCGGCTATGGCTACACCTTC. The encoded protein is CAWTFNGQGGYGYTF. The chain uses TRBV30 and TRBJ1-2, with TRBD1 matching 8 bases. V trimming: 4 bases; J trimming: 4 bases; junction bases outside the gene matches: 11. The germline V gene encodes CDR1 GTSNPN and CDR2 SVGIG (reference sequence). This CDR3 contains 15 residues. The variable domain in full, with the rest retrieved from reference TRBV30 and TRBJ1-2, is SQTIHQWPATLVQPVGSPLSLECTVEGTSNPNLYWYRQAAGRGLQLLFYSVGIGQISSEVPQNLSASRPQDRQFILSSKKLLLSDSGFYLCAWTFNGQGGYGYTFGSGTRLTVV.

The chain joins TRBV29-1 to TRBJ2-1; 12 bases match TRBD2. The V gene end was trimmed by 4 bases and the J gene end by 9 bases; junction bases not matched to a gene: 7. Germline V CDR1 and CDR2: SQVTM, ANQGSEA. This CDR3 contains 14 residues. CDR3 bases: TGCAGCGTTGGGCCGGGACTAGCGGGCGGTGAGCAGTTCTTC. Translated: CSVGPGLAGGEQFF.

The V call is TRBV29-1, the J call TRBJ2-7; TRBD2 agrees at 8 bases. V lost 5 bases, J lost 0 bases, and 6 bases stayed unmatched. The germline V gene encodes CDR1 SQVTM and CDR2 ANQGSEA. The CDR3 runs 14 residues. This chain's CDR3 is CSVWTSRSSYEQYF. The CDR3 DNA follows: TGCAGCGTTTGGACTAGCCGTAGCTCCTACGAGCAGTACTTC.

There are a few counts of this clone. This chain connects TRBV29-1 to TRBJ1-1, with 8 bases fitting TRBD1. The CDR3 loop spans 14 amino acids. CDR1 SQVTM and CDR2 ANQGSEA come from the germline V gene. V dropped 6 bases and J dropped 5; count of bases not matched to a gene: 11. DNA of the CDR3: TGCAGCGTGGTACCACAGGGGGTAAGGACTGAAGCTTTCTTT. Amino acids: CSVVPQGVRTEAFF.

This chain connects TRBV5-1 to TRBJ2-7, with 8 bases that match TRBD1. J was trimmed by 3 bases and V by 0 bases; bases with no gene match: 2. The CDR3 length is 14 residues. Germline V gene data show CDR1 as SGHRS and CDR2 as YFSETQ. CDR3 loop: CASSLEGTGYEQYF. CDR3 sequence (DNA): TGCGCCAGCAGCTTGGAGGGGACAGGCTACGAGCAGTACTTC.

The rearrangement uses TRBV29-1 and TRBJ2-7; a possible D gene is TRBD1 (6 bases). Germline loops: CDR1 SQVTM, CDR2 ANQGSEA. The CDR3 has 13 residues. The V and J ends lost 3 bases and 3 bases respectively, with 12 bases between them. For the CDR3, the DNA is TGCAGCGTTGATGTGGACAGACACTACGAGCAGTACTTC. It translates to CSVDVDRHYEQYF.

This clone was seen only a few times. J is TRBJ2-3 and V is TRBV29-1, with D possibly matching TRBD2 (5 bases). The germline CDR1 and CDR2 sequences are SQVTM and ANQGSEA. The germline V and J ends were trimmed by 6 bases and 4 bases, with 20 bases remaining between them. This CDR3 spans 15 amino acids. CDR3 protein: CSVVNFGVGADTQYF. In DNA, the CDR3 is TGCAGCGTCGTAAACTTCGGGGTTGGCGCAGATACGCAGTATTTT.

The table lists this clone with a few counts. The rearrangement links TRBV2 to TRBJ2-7; 7 positions match TRBD1. CDR3 length: 11 residues. V was pared by 9 bases and J by 4 bases, with 3 bases of the junction left unmatched. Germline assignment: CDR1 SNHLY and CDR2 FYNNEI. The DNA of the CDR3 is TGTGCCAGTACAGGGGAGTACGAGCAGTACTTC. Translation: CASTGEYEQYF.

The DNA for the CDR3 is TGTGCCAGCAGGGGAAACTATGGCTACACCTTC. Its protein product is CASRGNYGYTF. The rearrangement uses TRBV27 and TRBJ1-2; D unclear. This CDR3 has 11 residues. V was clipped by 6 bases and J by 2 bases, with 4 bases between them. Germline lookup yields CDR1 MNHEY and CDR2 SMNVEV (reference sequence).

As DNA, the CDR3 is TGTGCCAGCAGCACCACCGGGACAACGAGGGGCTACACCTTC. Its translation: CASSTTGTTRGYTF. The chain carries TRBV11-2 and TRBJ1-2; possible D gene TRBD1, 6 bases. V shed 5 bases and J shed 8 bases, with 18 bases lying between them. This CDR3 contains 14 residues. The germline V gene encodes CDR1 SGHAT and CDR2 FQNNGV.

V is TRBV29-1 and J is TRBJ1-2; maybe TRBD1 (6 bases). V was trimmed by 4 bases and J by 3 bases, leaving 12 bases between them. The CDR3 runs to 13 residues. Germline V gene data show CDR1 as SQVTM and CDR2 as ANQGSEA. The CDR3 reads CSVGSGGDYGYTF. As DNA, the CDR3 is TGCAGCGTTGGTTCCGGGGGCGACTATGGCTACACCTTC.

This clone was seen a handful of times. The chain's CDR3 is CSVVGRAGDYGYTF. The CDR3 DNA reads as TGCAGCGTTGTGGGCAGGGCCGGGGACTATGGCTACACCTTC. The chain has TRBV29-1 and TRBJ1-2, with D possibly matching TRBD1 (5 bases). The CDR3 has 14 amino acids. V was trimmed by 4 bases and J by 3 bases, leaving 15 bases between them. Germline V lookup: CDR1 SQVTM, CDR2 ANQGSEA.

This clone appeared once. The chain joins TRBV30 to TRBJ2-1, with 7 bases that match TRBD2. This CDR3 is built from 14 residues. Germline values: CDR1 GTSNPN, CDR2 SVGIG (reference sequence). V dropped 0 bases and J dropped 9; count of bases not matched to a gene: 8. CDR3 loop: CAWSVRAAGTEQFF. CDR3 DNA: TGTGCCTGGAGTGTACGGGCAGCGGGGACTGAGCAGTTCTTC.

The chain employs TRBV11-3 and TRBJ1-2; possibly TRBD1 for D (5 bases). The CDR3 sequence is 12 residues long. V lost 3 bases and J lost 6, with 8 bases in between. CDR1 and CDR2 from the germline V gene are SGHNT and YENEEA. CDR3 sequence: CASSLGVDGYTF. The CDR3 coding sequence is TGTGCCAGCAGCTTGGGGGTAGATGGCTACACCTTC.

The chain is built from TRBV23-1 and TRBJ1-5; D is perhaps TRBD1 (6 bases). TRBV23-1 is noted as an ORF with a role that remains uncertain. The ends were cut back, 3 bases at V and 2 bases at J, with 26 bases in the middle. This CDR3 has 20 residues. The CDR3 bases are TGCGCCAGCAGTCATATCGAAGCGGGACACCTCAACCGGGGCAATCAGCCCCAGCATTTT. Amino acids: CASSHIEAGHLNRGNQPQHF.

Only a few counts were recorded for this clone. This rearrangement joins TRBV30 to TRBJ2-2, with a tentative D call TRBD2 (6 bases). Trimming stripped 4 bases from V and 7 bases from J, with 16 bases between. The CDR3 is made up of 14 amino acids. CDR1 and CDR2 from the germline V gene are GTSNPN and SVGIG (reference sequence). For the CDR3, the DNA is TGTGCCTGGAACCAGCTAGCGACCGACGGGGAGCTGTTTTTT. This gives the protein CAWNQLATDGELFF.

The chain carries TRBV29-1 and TRBJ2-3, with TRBD1 matching 8 bases. V shed 5 bases and J 5 bases; nucleotides not matched to a gene: 9. Germline V gene sequence: CDR1 SQVTM, CDR2 ANQGSEA. The CDR3 has 14 amino acids. The CDR3 coding sequence is TGCAGCGTTCTTGGGACAGGCGGGGTAGATACGCAGTATTTT. Translating gives CSVLGTGGVDTQYF.

A few counts support this clone. V is TRBV29-1 and J is TRBJ1-4; TRBD1 matches at 7 bases. Germline V gives CDR1 SQVTM, CDR2 ANQGSEA. Losses at the gene ends were 8 bases for V and 6 bases for J; bases not matched to a gene: 15. The CDR3 covers 15 residues. The CDR3 here is CSLREAGQGDEKLFF. The CDR3 DNA reads TGCAGCCTCCGAGAGGCGGGCCAGGGGGATGAAAAACTGTTTTTT. The full variable domain, rest sourced from reference TRBV29-1 and TRBJ1-4, is SAVISQKPSRDICQRGTSLTIQCQVDSQVTMMFWYRQQPGQSLTLIATANQGSEATYESGFVIDKFPISRPNLTFSTLTVSNMSPEDSSIYLCSLREAGQGDEKLFFGSGTQLSVL.

This clone was picked up a small number of times. The J gene is TRBJ2-3, the V gene TRBV21-1. TRBV21-1 is classified as a pseudogene. This CDR3 spans 14 amino acids. CDR3 bases: TGTGCCAGCACCCAAGGTAGACGCACAGATACGCAGTATTTT. Its translation is CASTQGRRTDTQYF.

This clone was picked up a small number of times. V and J are TRBV29-1 and TRBJ2-7; tentatively, D is TRBD2 (5 bases). CDR3 length: 14 residues. The germline V and J ends were trimmed by 7 bases and 2 bases, with 18 bases remaining between them. Germline CDR1 SQVTM, CDR2 ANQGSEA. This chain's CDR3 is CSGESVAVPYEQYF. The DNA of the CDR3 is TGCAGCGGGGAGTCTGTGGCCGTTCCCTACGAGCAGTACTTC.

The V call is TRBV29-1, the J call TRBJ2-7; no clear D. The CDR3 is made up of 12 amino acids. Germline values: CDR1 SQVTM, CDR2 ANQGSEA. The V end lost 1 base, the J end lost 0 bases, and 4 bases lay between the germline ends. The CDR3 loop reads CSVEVNSYEQYF. CDR3 bases: TGCAGCGTTGAAGTGAACTCCTACGAGCAGTACTTC.

This clone appeared a single time. This chain links TRBV28 with TRBJ2-1; 13 bases agree with TRBD2. The CDR3 is made up of 14 amino acids. The germline CDR1 and CDR2 sequences are MDHEN and SYDVKM. The J segment lost 10 bases and the V segment lost 5 bases, leaving 5 bases of the junction unmatched. CDR3 DNA: TGTGCCAGCAGTGGGACTAGCGGGATTGGAGAGCAGTTCTTC. It codes for CASSGTSGIGEQFF.

This rearrangement joins TRBV29-1 to TRBJ1-1, with D perhaps TRBD1 (5 bases). V shed 4 bases and J shed 0 bases, with 27 bases lying between them. Germline V CDR1 and CDR2: SQVTM, ANQGSEA. The CDR3 loop spans 19 amino acids. CDR3 coding DNA: TGCAGCGTTGCAGGAGGTTGGGACCGAGGCACCCTCATGAACACTGAAGCTTTCTTT. Protein: CSVAGGWDRGTLMNTEAFF.

A few counts support this clone. The V and J genes are TRBV29-1 and TRBJ2-3; D unresolved. V lost 3 bases, J lost 4 bases, and 11 bases lay in between. The CDR3 has 13 residues. The germline gives CDR1 SQVTM, CDR2 ANQGSEA. In nucleotides, the CDR3 is TGCAGCGTTGAGGCCTCCTGGGCAGATACGCAGTATTTT. This translates into CSVEASWADTQYF.

The chain uses TRBV30 and TRBJ1-1; no definite D call. Trimming shortened V by 1 base and J by 6 bases, and 6 bases separated the two germline ends. Germline lookup yields CDR1 GTSNPN and CDR2 SVGIG (reference sequence). CDR3 length equals 11 residues. CDR3 coding DNA: TGTGCCTGGAGTGATCGTTCTGAAGCTTTCTTT. This translates into CAWSDRSEAFF.

This chain joins TRBV2 and TRBJ2-2; tentative D call: TRBD1 (5 bases). The CDR3 sequence is 14 residues long. V gave up 10 bases and J gave up 2 bases, with 14 bases separating them. Per the germline V gene, CDR1 is SNHLY and CDR2 is FYNNEI. The CDR3 protein is CATRAQANTGELFF. For the CDR3, the DNA is TGTGCCACAAGAGCACAGGCCAACACCGGGGAGCTGTTTTTT.

This clone came up a few times. The chain couples TRBV29-1 to TRBJ1-1, with D tentatively TRBD1 (6 bases). V was shortened by 1 base and J by 7 bases, with 7 bases between the two germline ends. This CDR3 spans 11 amino acids. Germline V gene data show CDR1 as SQVTM and CDR2 as ANQGSEA. CDR3 protein: CSVEGTVEAFF. The CDR3 DNA sequence: TGCAGCGTTGAAGGGACAGTTGAAGCTTTCTTT.

This chain links TRBV29-1 with TRBJ2-3, with D maybe TRBD2 (5 bases). Trimming left V 5 bases short and J 2 bases short, with 14 bases between. The CDR3 contains 14 residues. Per the germline V gene, CDR1 is SQVTM and CDR2 is ANQGSEA. DNA of the CDR3: TGCAGCGTTAATAAGGGAGAGACCACAGATACGCAGTATTTT. This codes for CSVNKGETTDTQYF.

The rearrangement uses TRBV5-1 and TRBJ2-7; the match to TRBD1 covers 7 bases. The CDR3 is made up of 14 amino acids. Germline V gene lookup returns CDR1 SGHRS and CDR2 YFSETQ. V was pared by 4 bases and J by 6 bases, with 10 bases of the junction left unmatched. Here the CDR3 reads CASSRDRVGSEQYF. DNA of the CDR3: TGCGCCAGCAGCCGAGACAGGGTTGGCAGCGAGCAGTACTTC. The entire variable domain, with the rest obtained from reference TRBV5-1 and TRBJ2-7, is as follows: KAGVTQTPRYLIKTRGQQVTLSCSPISGHRSVSWYQQTPGQGLQFLFEYFSETQRNKGNFPGRFSGRQFSNSRSEMNVSTLELGDSALYLCASSRDRVGSEQYFGPGTRLTVT.

V gene TRBV30 combines with J gene TRBJ2-2; 10 bases fit TRBD1. Germline values: CDR1 GTSNPN, CDR2 SVGIG (reference sequence). Trimming took 5 bases from V and 8 from J; bases not matched to a gene: 5. The CDR3 covers 13 residues. The CDR3 nucleotides are TGTGCCTGGGGACAGGGGGGCACGGGGGAGCTGTTTTTT. The encoded protein is CAWGQGGTGELFF.

Note on this clone: The same CDR3 arises from other DNA sequences in this sample as well. The chain uses TRBV11-2 and TRBJ2-1; perhaps TRBD2 as D (6 bases). The CDR3 extends over 15 amino acids. Per the germline V gene, CDR1 is SGHAT and CDR2 is FQNNGV. V gave up 7 bases and J gave up 0 bases, with 13 bases separating them. The CDR3 sequence is CASTAGLSSYNEQFF. CDR3 bases: TGTGCCAGCACCGCGGGACTCAGCTCCTACAATGAGCAGTTCTTC.